One and the same sample provided the 29 T cell receptor beta chains below, sequenced in a study of T cell repertoires in cytomegalovirus infection. TCRdb recomputed calls from the reads with MiXCR, one row per CDR3 protein. This table has 750,000 to 950,000 distinct CDR3 sequences, 29% appearing once. Their target antigens are unknown. The sample in question was cultured CD8+ T cells from PBMCs, obtained from culture after CMV antigen stimulation. These receptors were taken from a human donor in good health (CMV status not recorded). Some clones in this sample may be carry-over from other donors' samples.

Written as DNA, the CDR3 is TGTGCCAGCAGCTCCTGGACAATCCTGCTCTACAATGAGCAGTTCTTC. This codes for CASSSWTILLYNEQFF. The chain is built from TRBV7-9 and TRBJ2-1; possibly TRBD1 for D (5 bases). Trimming pared 4 bases from V and 3 bases from J, leaving 16 bases between. Germline V gene sequence: CDR1 SEHNR, CDR2 FQNEAQ (reference sequence). The CDR3 consists of 16 residues.

To note about this clonotype: A single base separates this from a much larger clone, so it may be a read error. The chain uses TRBV7-4 and TRBJ2-1; maybe TRBD1 (6 bases). This CDR3 region has 13 residues. Germline-derived CDR1 and CDR2 are SGHVT and SQSDAQ. The V end was cut by 6 bases, the J end by 7 bases, with 13 bases between. Written as DNA, the CDR3 is TGTGCCAGCAGACCGGAAGGGGGTAATGAGCAGTTCTTC. This translates into CASRPEGGNEQFF.

The chain couples TRBV10-3 to TRBJ1-1; D remains unclear. Germline-derived CDR1 and CDR2 are ENHRY and SYGVKD. The CDR3 covers 11 residues. The ends were cut back, 4 bases at V and 6 bases at J, with 6 bases in the middle. The CDR3 here is CAISAGAEAFF. The CDR3 DNA follows: TGTGCCATCAGTGCTGGCGCTGAAGCTTTCTTT.

This sequence joins TRBV7-4 and TRBJ1-5; possibly TRBD1 for D (5 bases). The CDR3 length is 15 residues. Germline values: CDR1 SGHVT, CDR2 SQSDAQ. With 1 base removed from V and 9 bases from J, the gap between germline ends came to 16 bases. CDR3 sequence: CASSLGAGDRGPQHF. The CDR3 bases are TGTGCCAGCAGCTTAGGGGCGGGGGACCGGGGGCCCCAGCATTTT.

This clonotype was picked up a small number of times. The chain is built from TRBV12-3 or TRBV12-4 and TRBJ2-7; D remains ambiguous. V lost 6 bases and J lost 2, with 8 bases in between. CDR3 length equals 12 residues. The CDR3, as DNA: TGTGCCAGCAGCCTTTCAGCCTACGAGCAGTACTTC. As protein: CASSLSAYEQYF.

This clonotype turned up a few times. J is TRBJ1-6 and V is TRBV5-4; D remains ambiguous. This CDR3 contains 15 residues. CDR1 is SGHNT and CDR2 is YYREEE in the germline V gene (reference sequence). Trimming left V 2 bases short and J 4 bases short, with 10 bases between. The CDR3 DNA reads TGTGCCAGCAGCTTTAGGTCGGTATATAATTCACCCCTCCACTTT. It encodes CASSFRSVYNSPLHF. Combining the CDR3 with reference TRBV5-4 and TRBJ1-6 gives the whole variable domain ETGVTQSPTHLIKTRGQQVTLRCSSQSGHNTVSWYQQALGQGPQFIFQYYREEENGRGNFPPRFSGLQFPNYSSELNVNALELDDSALYLCASSFRSVYNSPLHFGNGTRLTVT.

This CDR3 is CASSLELRGYTEAFF. CDR3 sequence (DNA): TGTGCCAGCAGTCTGGAATTGAGAGGGTACACTGAAGCTTTCTTT. The J gene is TRBJ1-1, the V gene TRBV6-6; no definite D call. The CDR3 covers 15 residues. Per the germline V gene, CDR1 is MNHNY and CDR2 is SVGAGI (reference sequence). The V gene lost 5 bases and the J gene lost 3 bases, with 16 bases spanning the gap.

This clonotype was recorded many times. The V call is TRBV7-6, the J call TRBJ2-1, with D perhaps matching TRBD1 (5 bases). Germline-derived CDR1 and CDR2 are SGHVS and FNYEAQ. Trimming removed 1 base from V and 6 bases from J, with 7 bases in between. The CDR3 is made up of 13 amino acids. The CDR3 DNA reads TGTGCCAGCAGCTTAGGACAGATCAATGAGCAGTTCTTC. It encodes CASSLGQINEQFF.

The chain uses TRBV20-1 and TRBJ2-1; 7 nucleotides line up with TRBD1. CDR3 length: 17 amino acids. The V gene's germline CDR1 is DFQATT and CDR2 SNEGSKA (reference sequence). The V segment lost 0 bases and the J segment 2 bases; nucleotides outside the gene matches: 10. Here the CDR3 DNA reads TGCAGTGCTAGAGATCTCATACAGGGGTTAACCTACAATGAGCAGTTCTTC. Its translation: CSARDLIQGLTYNEQFF.

This clonotype was observed a handful of times. This rearrangement joins TRBV12-3 or TRBV12-4 to TRBJ2-5; D is perhaps TRBD2 (5 bases). The V end lost 7 bases, the J end lost 5 bases, and 14 bases lay between the germline ends. This CDR3 contains 13 residues. The CDR3 loop reads CASTPTRVETQYF. The CDR3 DNA reads as TGTGCCAGCACGCCAACTAGGGTTGAGACCCAGTACTTC.

The table lists this clonotype with a few counts. This sequence joins TRBV7-6 and TRBJ1-5, with TRBD1 as a possible D gene (5 bases). The CDR3 is made up of 16 amino acids. The V gene lost 2 bases and the J gene lost 0 bases, with 11 bases spanning the gap. Looked up from germline, CDR1 is SGHVS and CDR2 is FNYEAQ. CDR3 bases: TGTGCCAGCAGCTTAAAACGGGGGGATAGCAATCAGCCCCAGCATTTT. Translating gives CASSLKRGDSNQPQHF.

CDR3: CASQRTGNTGELFF. The CDR3 nucleotides are TGTGCCAGCCAACGGACAGGGAACACCGGGGAGCTGTTTTTT. V usage is TRBV9 and J usage is TRBJ2-2; 7 bases align to TRBD1. The V gene end was trimmed by 7 bases and the J gene end by 1 base; junction bases not matched to a gene: 4. Per the germline V gene, CDR1 is SGDLS and CDR2 is YYNGEE. CDR3 size: 14 residues. Full variable domain (rest looked up from reference TRBV9 and TRBJ2-2): DSGVTQTPKHLITATGQRVTLRCSPRSGDLSVYWYQQSLDQGLQFLIQYYNGEERAKGNILERFSAQQFPDLHSELNLSSLELGDSALYFCASQRTGNTGELFFGEGSRLTVL.

Written as DNA, the CDR3 is TGCGCCAGCAGCTTGGTTAGGACAGGGACCTCTTACGAGCAGTACTTC. Its protein product is CASSLVRTGTSYEQYF. V gene TRBV5-1 combines with J gene TRBJ2-7; 8 bases map to TRBD1. After removal of 0 bases from V and 4 bases from J, the junction contained 9 bases not matched to a gene. Germline loops: CDR1 SGHRS, CDR2 YFSETQ. This CDR3 is built from 16 residues. Using reference TRBV5-1 and TRBJ2-7 for the parts outside the CDR3, the full variable domain is KAGVTQTPRYLIKTRGQQVTLSCSPISGHRSVSWYQQTPGQGLQFLFEYFSETQRNKGNFPGRFSGRQFSNSRSEMNVSTLELGDSALYLCASSLVRTGTSYEQYFGPGTRLTVT.

The CDR3 loop reads CASSLGGAPPNEQFF. CDR3 coding DNA: TGTGCCAGCAGTTTAGGGGGGGCCCCCCCCAATGAGCAGTTCTTC. The chain combines TRBV27 with TRBJ2-1; tentatively, D is TRBD2 (7 bases). The CDR3 has 15 amino acids. Trimming shortened V by 2 bases and J by 6 bases, and 14 bases separated the two germline ends. Germline V gene sequence: CDR1 MNHEY, CDR2 SMNVEV (reference sequence).

V gene TRBV24-1 combines with J gene TRBJ1-5; no clear D. Trimming pared 4 bases from V and 5 bases from J, leaving 8 bases between. From germline, CDR1 is KGHDR and CDR2 SFDVKD. The CDR3 length is 13 residues. The CDR3, as DNA: TGTGCCACCAGTGAGAACGGGGATCAGCCCCAGCATTTT. As protein: CATSENGDQPQHF.

For this clonotype: At one boundary the junction diverges from the germline segment, which might be a read error. This chain's CDR3 is CASSESHRTHEALF. In nucleotides, the CDR3 is TGTGCCAGCAGTGAAAGTCACAGGACACATGAAGCTTTGTTT. The chain carries TRBV6-1 and TRBJ1-1, with a possible D match to TRBD1 (5 bases). This CDR3 is 14 amino acids long. From germline, CDR1 is MNHNS and CDR2 SASEGT.

This clonotype occurred a few times. The chain recombines TRBV27 with TRBJ1-5; 9 bases are shared with TRBD1. Trimming cost V 8 bases and J 3 bases; bases outside gene matches: 5. The CDR3 runs 14 residues. CDR1 and CDR2 (germline): MNHEY, SMNVEV (reference sequence). CDR3 nucleotide sequence: TGTGCCAGCCAAACAGGGGGCACCAATCAGCCCCAGCATTTT. It translates to CASQTGGTNQPQHF.

This chain links TRBV7-6 with TRBJ2-5; no firm D call. This CDR3 comprises 15 residues. CDR1 is SGHVS and CDR2 is FNYEAQ in the germline V gene. Trimming stripped 5 bases from V and 1 base from J, with 14 bases between. CDR3 bases: TGTGCCAGCAGCCGATACGGTCAGTTCCAAGAGACCCAGTACTTC. It codes for CASSRYGQFQETQYF.

A word on this clonotype: Relative to the germline gene, one junction end is altered; a read error may explain this. CDR3 sequence: CASNLTLLETQYF. CDR3 bases: TGTGCCAGCAACTTAACCTTGTTAGAGACCCAGTACTTC. The rearrangement links TRBV7-3 to TRBJ2-5; D is uncertain. In germline, CDR1 is SGHTA, CDR2 FQGTGA. The CDR3 length is 13 residues.

This clonotype was recorded many times. The CDR3 reads CATIEERGYTF. CDR3 DNA sequence: TGTGCCACCATCGAGGAGAGGGGCTACACCTTC. The chain recombines TRBV7-2 with TRBJ1-2; D is ambiguous. Germline lookup yields CDR1 SGHTA and CDR2 FQGNSA. The CDR3 length is 11 residues. V lost 10 bases and J lost 8, with 14 bases in between.

This chain links TRBV9 with TRBJ2-1; a possible D gene is TRBD2 (5 bases). The CDR3 sequence is 11 residues long. Looked up from germline, CDR1 is SGDLS and CDR2 is YYNGEE. V was cut by 0 bases and J by 14 bases, with 9 bases left in between. The CDR3 region is CASSVGGAKFF. CDR3 DNA sequence: TGTGCCAGCAGCGTAGGGGGAGCAAAGTTCTTC.

The CDR3 DNA reads TGTGCCAGCAGCCCCGGCGGGGGGGACGGGGAGCTGTTTTTT. Residues: CASSPGGGDGELFF. This chain joins TRBV7-9 and TRBJ2-2, with 9 bases that match TRBD2. Germline V gives CDR1 SEHNR, CDR2 FQNEAQ (reference sequence). J was trimmed by 7 bases and V by 5 bases; bases with no gene match: 5. This CDR3 has 14 residues.

The chain is built from TRBV2 and TRBJ2-2; 11 nucleotides line up with TRBD1. This CDR3 comprises 21 residues. V lost 7 bases to trimming and J lost 9 bases; unmatched junction nucleotides: 28. From germline, CDR1 is SNHLY and CDR2 FYNNEI. CDR3 nucleotides: TGTGCCAGCATCCGAAGGAATGGACAGGGGGCATCCCCAGACCGTGGGAGGGAGCTGTTTTTT. It translates to CASIRRNGQGASPDRGRELFF.

This rearrangement joins TRBV7-6 to TRBJ2-5; 12 bases agree with TRBD2. Germline loops: CDR1 SGHVS, CDR2 FNYEAQ. With V trimmed by 1 base and J by 5 bases, 11 bases remained unmatched. The CDR3 contains 18 residues. This CDR3 is CASSLGLWTSGEAETQYF. Here the CDR3 DNA reads TGTGCCAGCAGCTTAGGTTTATGGACTAGCGGGGAGGCGGAGACCCAGTACTTC.

The CDR3 region has the DNA TGTGCCAGCAGTTACTCGATTGGGGATACGCAGTATTTT. Residues: CASSYSIGDTQYF. The chain couples TRBV6-5 to TRBJ2-3, with unresolved D. V lost 0 bases and J lost 6, with 7 bases in between. The germline V gene has CDR1 MNHEY and CDR2 SVGAGI. The CDR3 is made up of 13 amino acids.

The chain uses TRBV19 and TRBJ2-2, with a tentative D call TRBD1 (5 bases). Trimming took off 4 bases at V and 3 bases at J, with 12 bases between the two ends. Germline-derived CDR1 and CDR2 are LNHDA and SQIVND (reference sequence). This CDR3 has 15 residues. The CDR3 loop reads CASSKDTSYTGELFF. CDR3 nucleotide sequence: TGTGCCAGTAGTAAGGACACCTCTTACACCGGGGAGCTGTTTTTT.

The chain carries TRBV6-1 and TRBJ1-2; D not certain. CDR1 is MNHNS and CDR2 is SASEGT in the germline V gene. CDR3 size: 14 residues. V lost 0 bases to trimming and J lost 6 bases, with 11 bases between them. CDR3 protein: CASSEAVYHDGYTF. CDR3 DNA: TGTGCCAGCAGTGAAGCGGTATACCATGATGGCTACACCTTC.

This clonotype showed up many times. This chain links TRBV7-6 with TRBJ2-7; TRBD1 matches at 8 bases. This CDR3 region has 13 residues. V shed 1 base, J shed 5 bases, and the junction held 1 base outside the gene matches. Germline lookup yields CDR1 SGHVS and CDR2 FNYEAQ. The CDR3 loop is CASSLEQGDEQYF. CDR3 nucleotides: TGTGCCAGCAGCTTAGAACAGGGGGACGAGCAGTACTTC.

Here the CDR3 reads CASSFPGVGSTEAFF. In nucleotides, the CDR3 is TGTGCCAGCAGCTTCCCCGGGGTTGGGAGCACTGAAGCTTTCTTT. The chain combines TRBV7-4 with TRBJ1-1; D uncertain. Trimming took 3 bases from V and 4 from J, leaving 15 bases between them. This CDR3 is built from 15 residues. In germline, CDR1 is SGHVT, CDR2 SQSDAQ.